The next 3 T cell receptor beta chains were all read from a single sample in a study of T cell responses to AZD1222 COVID-19 vaccine. Sequencing was performed with immunoSEQ multiplex PCR; in TCRdb, only in-frame clones are kept and a portion is missing. The sample has around 140,000 clones, roughly 91% seen once. The sample was peripheral blood, taken 28 days after the second AZD1222 dose. The receptors stem from an adult who received the AZD1222 COVID-19 vaccine.

The chain carries TRBV2 and TRBJ1-4, with D unclear. V lost 3 bases to trimming and J lost 11 bases, with 16 bases between them. Germline-derived CDR1 and CDR2 are SNHLY and FYNNEI. The CDR3 length is 14 residues. The CDR3 DNA is TGTGCCAGCAGTGATATTTCCCAGTCGGTGAAACTGTTTTTT. Protein: CASSDISQSVKLFF.

The chain uses TRBV18 and TRBJ2-1, with D possibly being TRBD1 or TRBD2 (5 bases each). The germline V and J ends were trimmed by 1 base and 7 bases, with 17 bases remaining between them. This CDR3 has 16 amino acids. Per the germline V gene, CDR1 is KGHSH and CDR2 is LQKENI. This CDR3 reads CASSPRSGLAENEQFF. The DNA for the CDR3 is TGTGCCAGCTCACCACGATCGGGGCTGGCAGAGAATGAGCAGTTCTTC.

The rearrangement joins TRBV2 to TRBJ2-7; no firm D call. Germline lookup yields CDR1 SNHLY and CDR2 FYNNEI. The ends were cut back, 6 bases at V and 5 bases at J, with 20 bases in the middle. The CDR3 runs 15 residues. The CDR3 spells CASSRRAPFNDEQYF. In DNA form, the CDR3 reads TGTGCCAGCAGCCGACGGGCCCCGTTTAACGACGAGCAGTACTTC. The full variable domain, its missing parts supplied by reference TRBV2 and TRBJ2-7, is EPEVTQTPSHQVTQMGQEVILRCVPISNHLYFYWYRQILGQKVEFLVSFYNNEISEKSEIFDDQFSVERPDGSNFTLKIRSTKLEDSAMYFCASSRRAPFNDEQYFGPGTRLTVT.